This T cell receptor (beta chain) stems from a study of vaccination effects on CD4 cells after COVID-19. CDR1 and CDR2 (germline): SGHTA, FQGNSA. The V end lost 2 bases, the J end lost 2 bases, and 8 bases lay between the germline ends. The CDR3 sequence is 14 residues long. Only in-frame clones appear in the TCRdb table, and some are missing; sequencing was by immunoSEQ multiplex PCR. The sample has 30,000 to 40,000 clones; 73% are singletons. Antigen-specific CD4+ T cells were first expanded with viral peptide pools by the ViraFEST assay and only then sequenced. Investigators separated out CD4+ T cells once less than 11 days of culture had passed. PCR-confirmed SARS-CoV-2 infection occurred in the person between March and December 2020. Cultures used more than 1.5 million PBMC per well, roughly 11 IU/ml IL-2 and 10 ug/ml peptides. As concerns this clone: Its matching antigen is unknown.

The sample was CD4+ T cells from PBMCs cultured with a peptide pool, taken before COVID-19 vaccination. The receptor comes from a human donor who had a prior SARS-CoV-2 infection. The chain has TRBV7-2 and TRBJ2-3; D remains ambiguous. In DNA form, the CDR3 reads TGTGCCAGCAGCTTAAGGCTCCCCACAGATACGCAGTATTTT. It is translated as CASSLRLPTDTQYF.